This TCR beta chain is drawn from a study of blood T cell repertoires in COVID-19. About the research overall: The study drew acute and convalescent COVID-19 samples from the United States, Italy and Spain. PBMCs, B-cell-depleted T cells, or T cells provided the cDNA or gDNA that made up the material.

There are 15 residues in the CDR3. Germline values: CDR1 SGHNT, CDR2 YENEEA. Trimming cost V 7 bases and J 0 bases, with 12 bases left between them. Original methodology: For nucleated cells, counts were estimated from reference gene primer amplification. Clones were read by immunoSEQ multiplex PCR, and TCRdb kept only the in-frame ones, dropping some. V and J calls and clone size are those listed in that table; D and trimming were worked out from the DNA. Seen here are 150,000 to 200,000 clones, 85% to 90% observed once, and the top ten hold around 7%. The chain has TRBV11-3 and TRBJ1-4; D is undetermined. This TCR came from a woman of 80 years or more in a cohort sampled during active or convalescent COVID-19. The sample consisted of peripheral blood. CDR3 sequence: CASTSGRATNEKLFF. The CDR3 nucleotides are TGTGCCAGCACCTCTGGGCGGGCAACTAATGAAAAACTGTTTTTT.